The 3 T cell receptor beta chains in this list originate from one sample, sequenced in a study of memory CD4+ T cells and cytomegalovirus serostatus. The sort gate was single viable CD3+CD4+CD8-CD45RO+ cells for memory CD4+ T cells. Libraries were prepared by immunoSEQ multiplex PCR; TCRdb keeps only in-frame clonotypes and omits some of them. This repertoire shows about 39,000 clones, 78% found once; its top ten account for 0.78%. Sequenced material: memory CD4+ T cells from blood. All receptors come from an adult in good health and CMV-seronegative.

J is TRBJ2-4 and V is TRBV5-4; D not certain. Deletions cut 4 bases from V and 0 bases from J, with 5 bases between. Germline V gene sequence: CDR1 SGHNT, CDR2 YYREEE (reference sequence). The CDR3 sequence is 13 residues long. The DNA for the CDR3 is TGTGCCAGCAGCCCCTCAGCCAAAAACATTCAGTACTTC. Translation gives CASSPSAKNIQYF. The full variable domain, its missing parts supplied by reference TRBV5-4 and TRBJ2-4, is ETGVTQSPTHLIKTRGQQVTLRCSSQSGHNTVSWYQQALGQGPQFIFQYYREEENGRGNFPPRFSGLQFPNYSSELNVNALELDDSALYLCASSPSAKNIQYFGAGTRLSVL.

This clone occurred a few times. The chain carries TRBV19 and TRBJ1-5, with D perhaps TRBD1 (5 bases). The CDR3 has 14 amino acids. The germline CDR1 and CDR2 sequences are LNHDA and SQIVND (reference sequence). V dropped 4 bases and J dropped 5 bases, with 12 bases sitting between them. CDR3 DNA sequence: TGTGCCAGTAGTAAGGCAGGGAGGGATCAGCCCCAGCATTTT. It codes for CASSKAGRDQPQHF.

V usage is TRBV2 and J usage is TRBJ2-1, with 10 bases fitting TRBD2. There are 14 residues in the CDR3. The germline CDR1 and CDR2 sequences are SNHLY and FYNNEI. V was pared by 7 bases and J by 5 bases, with 5 bases of the junction left unmatched. Here the CDR3 reads CASNRLAGDNEQFF. CDR3 nucleotide sequence: TGTGCCAGCAATCGCCTAGCGGGGGACAATGAGCAGTTCTTC.